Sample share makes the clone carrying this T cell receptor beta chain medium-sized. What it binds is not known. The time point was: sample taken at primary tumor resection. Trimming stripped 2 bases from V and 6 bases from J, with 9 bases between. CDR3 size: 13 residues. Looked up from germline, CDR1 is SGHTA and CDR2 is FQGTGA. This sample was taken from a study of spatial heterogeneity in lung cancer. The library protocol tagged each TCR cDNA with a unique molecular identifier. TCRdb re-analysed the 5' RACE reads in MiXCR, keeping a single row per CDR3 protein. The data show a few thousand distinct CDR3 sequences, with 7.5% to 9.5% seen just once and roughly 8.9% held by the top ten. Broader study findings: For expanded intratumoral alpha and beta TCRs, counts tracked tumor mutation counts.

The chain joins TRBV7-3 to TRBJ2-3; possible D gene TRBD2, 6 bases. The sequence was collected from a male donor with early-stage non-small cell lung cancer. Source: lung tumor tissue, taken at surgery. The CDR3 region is CASSLGTPDTQYF. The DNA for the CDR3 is TGTGCCAGCAGCTTAGGGACTCCGGATACGCAGTATTTT.